This T cell receptor beta chain was retrieved from a study of control samples from healthy donors and cancer patients (dated by TCRdb to about 2020). The CDR3, from cysteine to phenylalanine, totals 15 residues. CDR3 DNA only is kept here, 45 bases in frame from base 1. V has 3 bases trimmed and J has 4 bases trimmed; junction bases matching no gene number 4. The germline V gene (reference sequence) sets CDR1 to SGHKS and CDR2 to YYEKEE. Preparation of the library involved the immunoSEQ multiplex PCR assay. Imported from immuneACCESS, the table was reduced by TCRdb to in-frame sequences with V and J called. These copies leave out some clones; in studies compared against another copy, an unresolved V gene accounts for under half, and the cause of the remainder is not known. In this sample the table shows about 100,000 clones, around four fifths of which occur a single time. Of the sample, approximately 19% falls within the top ten clones.

About this clone: This receptor's antigen is unknown. Base-call qualities are not available, and no considerably larger clone is one nucleotide away.

Sequencing input: blood. The receptor's source is a young man in good health. The chain was built from TRBV5-5 and TRBJ2-2; 9 nucleotides in the junction match TRBD1. CDR3 reads: CASSWGTGITGELFF. The DNA sequence is given as TGTGCCAGCAGCTGGGGGACAGGGATCACCGGGGAGCTGTTTTTT.